These 19 T cell receptor beta chains share one sample of origin, sequenced in a study of CD8 T cells in ankylosing spondylitis. Findings and limits, study-wide: Apparently characteristic of ankylosing spondylitis blood was a TCR beta motif (roughly 8 highly homologous variants).

The antigens these receptors bind are not known. TCRdb reprocessed the 5' RACE reads via MiXCR and lists one record per CDR3 protein. The table records some 840,000 distinct CDR3 sequences, 12% of them present only once. The specimen sequenced was blood, either unsorted or a sorted T cell fraction (not recorded which). These receptors were taken from a male donor with ankylosing spondylitis.

This clonotype was observed a few times. CDR3 nucleotide sequence: TGTGCCAGCAGCTTAAACCAGCAAGAGACCCAGTACTTC. Amino acids: CASSLNQQETQYF. The gene calls are TRBV7-3 and TRBJ2-5; D is undetermined. The CDR3 consists of 13 residues. Trimming removed 1 base from V and 2 bases from J, with 5 bases in between. Germline assignment: CDR1 SGHTA and CDR2 FQGTGA.

This sequence joins TRBV11-1 and TRBJ2-1; TRBD1 or TRBD2 may be the D gene (5 bases each). V lost 4 bases and J 0 bases, leaving 19 bases between the germline ends. The CDR3 loop spans 18 amino acids. The germline V gene encodes CDR1 SGHAT and CDR2 FQDESV (reference sequence). CDR3: CASSYPPIGTYSYNEQFF. CDR3 nucleotides: TGTGCCAGCAGCTACCCACCCATCGGGACCTACTCCTACAATGAGCAGTTCTTC.

CDR3: CASSQGFDSQETQYF. As DNA, the CDR3 is TGTGCCAGCAGCCAAGGCTTCGACAGCCAAGAGACCCAGTACTTC. The chain employs TRBV3-1 and TRBJ2-5; D possibly corresponds to TRBD1 (5 bases). This CDR3 has 15 residues. CDR1 is LGHDT, CDR2 YNNKEL, per germline (reference sequence). Trimming left V 1 base short and J 1 base short, with 10 bases between.

This clonotype was observed a handful of times. The chain links TRBV24-1 to TRBJ1-2; no firm D call. The CDR3 loop spans 14 amino acids. The V end lost 4 bases, the J end lost 3 bases, and 11 bases lay between the germline ends. Germline CDR1 reads KGHDR; CDR2 reads SFDVKD. CDR3 in DNA: TGTGCCACCAGTGACCCGGGGAGGGACTATGGCTACACCTTC. Its translation is CATSDPGRDYGYTF.

CDR3 DNA sequence: TGTGCCAGCAGCGCGTCCGGGACAGGAAACGAGCAGTACTTC. Protein: CASSASGTGNEQYF. The chain is built from TRBV9 and TRBJ2-7, with 8 positions matching TRBD1. The CDR3 sequence is 14 residues long. Germline-derived CDR1 and CDR2 are SGDLS and YYNGEE. Trimming removed 3 bases from V and 5 bases from J; junction bases left unmatched: 7.

V usage is TRBV20-1 and J usage is TRBJ2-1; D remains unclear. V was clipped by 3 bases and J by 2 bases, with 14 bases between them. Germline V gene sequence: CDR1 DFQATT, CDR2 SNEGSKA (reference sequence). The CDR3 has 15 residues. The CDR3 is CSASSDLLAYNEQFF. CDR3 DNA: TGCAGTGCTAGTAGTGACCTACTTGCCTACAATGAGCAGTTCTTC.

The chain employs TRBV30 and TRBJ2-1, with no clear D. Germline V gives CDR1 GTSNPN, CDR2 SVGIG (reference sequence). The V end was cut by 0 bases, the J end by 9 bases, with 9 bases between. The CDR3 length is 12 residues. CDR3 sequence reads: CAWSVGYGEQFF. The CDR3, as DNA: TGTGCCTGGAGTGTGGGTTATGGTGAGCAGTTCTTC.

The chain joins TRBV10-3 to TRBJ2-2; 9 bases fit TRBD1. Germline V gene sequence: CDR1 ENHRY, CDR2 SYGVKD. The CDR3 is made up of 16 amino acids. After removal of 2 bases from V and 4 bases from J, the junction contained 5 bases not matched to a gene. CDR3 region: CAISERGTGSTGELFF. CDR3 DNA: TGTGCCATCAGTGAGAGAGGGACAGGGAGCACCGGGGAGCTGTTTTTT.

The chain uses TRBV27 and TRBJ1-1, with D tentatively TRBD1 (6 bases). CDR3 length equals 15 residues. Germline-derived CDR1 and CDR2 are MNHEY and SMNVEV (reference sequence). V was clipped by 4 bases and J by 6 bases, with 18 bases between them. As DNA, the CDR3 is TGTGCCAGCAGTTCACCCAGGGGCTTAAGCGCTGAAGCTTTCTTT. Translating gives CASSSPRGLSAEAFF.

J is TRBJ2-7 and V is TRBV11-1; 8 bases are a match to TRBD1. Germline trimming cut 4 bases from V and 5 bases from J; bases unmatched to any gene: 10. Germline-derived CDR1 and CDR2 are SGHAT and FQDESV (reference sequence). The CDR3 contains 15 residues. CDR3 region: CASSSLIWTGNEQYF. The DNA of the CDR3 is TGTGCCAGCAGCTCCCTTATTTGGACAGGGAACGAGCAGTACTTC.

This chain links TRBV12-3 or TRBV12-4 with TRBJ1-1, with D perhaps TRBD1 (6 bases). Trimming cost V 3 bases and J 9 bases, with 17 bases left between them. The CDR3 consists of 14 residues. CDR3 sequence (DNA): TGTGCCAGCAGTTTCAATCGGGGGCTCCGGAAAGCTTTCTTT. This gives the protein CASSFNRGLRKAFF.

This clonotype has only a few counts. The chain joins TRBV28 to TRBJ2-5, with TRBD1 as a possible D gene (6 bases). Trimming left V 7 bases short and J 2 bases short, with 11 bases between. Per the germline V gene, CDR1 is MDHEN and CDR2 is SYDVKM. The CDR3 is 13 residues long. The CDR3 DNA reads as TGTGCCAGCACCAAGGACAGACAAGAGACCCAGTACTTC. Translating gives CASTKDRQETQYF.

The chain couples TRBV2 to TRBJ1-1; TRBD1 matches 7 bases. Per the germline V gene, CDR1 is SNHLY and CDR2 is FYNNEI. V shed 2 bases and J 11 bases; nucleotides not matched to a gene: 14. This CDR3 has 15 amino acids. DNA for the CDR3: TGTGCCAGCAGTGAATACCGACTCGACAGGGTTGGGGCTTTCTTT. Amino acids: CASSEYRLDRVGAFF.

In this sample, this clonotype turned up a few times. The V and J genes are TRBV10-3 and TRBJ1-2, with D possibly being TRBD1 (5 bases). Deletions cut 4 bases from V and 6 bases from J, with 12 bases between. The CDR3 has 13 amino acids. CDR1 and CDR2 from the germline V gene are ENHRY and SYGVKD. The DNA for the CDR3 is TGTGCCATCAGTGCGGAGGGGACCGATGGCTACACCTTC. Its translation is CAISAEGTDGYTF.

The chain carries TRBV4-2 and TRBJ2-7; D gene ambiguous. Germline V gene sequence: CDR1 LGHNA, CDR2 YNFKEQ. V shed 0 bases and J shed 3 bases, with 9 bases lying between them. The CDR3 contains 14 residues. The CDR3: CASSQESQIYEQYF. The CDR3, as DNA: TGTGCCAGCAGCCAAGAGTCACAGATCTACGAGCAGTACTTC.

The rearrangement links TRBV7-2 to TRBJ1-6; D call uncertain. Germline V lookup: CDR1 SGHTA, CDR2 FQGNSA. CDR3 length: 12 amino acids. V lost 4 bases to trimming and J lost 14 bases, with 12 bases between them. CDR3 protein: CASSSLRGTLHF. CDR3 bases: TGTGCCAGCAGCTCCCTCCGCGGGACCCTCCACTTT.

This clonotype was detected ten times or more. The gene calls are TRBV7-2 and TRBJ1-2; TRBD1 is a possible D gene (5 bases). The CDR3 totals 12 residues. Trimming took off 3 bases at V and 7 bases at J, with 9 bases between the two ends. The germline CDR1 and CDR2 sequences are SGHTA and FQGNSA. The CDR3 spells CASSLGLGGYTF. As DNA, the CDR3 is TGTGCCAGCAGCTTGGGGCTTGGTGGCTACACCTTC.

The sample holds many counts of this clonotype. This chain uses TRBV5-1 with TRBJ1-4; tentative D call: TRBD1 (5 bases). The V end was cut by 0 bases, the J end by 3 bases, with 9 bases between. CDR1 and CDR2 from the germline V gene are SGHRS and YFSETQ. CDR3 length equals 15 residues. DNA for the CDR3: TGCGCCAGCAGCTTGGCTCGGGGGGCTAATGAAAAACTGTTTTTT. Protein sequence: CASSLARGANEKLFF.

This clonotype was counted many times. This chain uses TRBV12-3 or TRBV12-4 with TRBJ2-1, with D unclear. V shed 4 bases and J shed 2 bases, with 6 bases lying between them. This CDR3 spans 13 amino acids. CDR3: CASSSTTYNEQFF. The CDR3 region has the DNA TGTGCCAGCAGTTCCACGACCTACAATGAGCAGTTCTTC.